The entry below gives a single T cell receptor beta chain sequence along with its context. This sample is drawn from a study of T cell responses to AZD1222 COVID-19 vaccine. Assay used: immunoSEQ multiplex PCR; TCRdb lists only in-frame clones, some missing. Here the sample spans about 150,000 clones, about 93% being singletons. This CDR3 is 14 amino acids long. Germline CDR1 and CDR2: LNHDA and SQIVND (reference sequence). The J segment lost 1 base and the V segment lost 6 bases, leaving 1 base of the junction unmatched. The specimen was peripheral blood, collected on day 0 of AZD1222 vaccination. J is TRBJ1-5 and V is TRBV19; TRBD1 matches 9 bases. The TCR comes from an adult in good health. This chain's CDR3 is CASRTGGSNQPQHF. CDR3 DNA: TGTGCCAGTAGGACAGGGGGAAGCAATCAGCCCCAGCATTTT.